Included here is one T cell receptor (beta chain) sequence, with context. No cognate antigen has been identified for it. Base qualities were left out, and no much larger clone turns up one base away. The record originates from a study of blood T cell repertoires in COVID-19 (TCRdb year 2020). Concerning the study at large: Collaborator samples came from the United States, Italy and Spain and covered acute and convalescent phases of COVID-19. The material from the prospective study consisted of cDNA or gDNA derived from T cells, B-cell-depleted T cells, or PBMCs. Deeply sampled blood TCRbeta repertoires from subjects exposed to, actively infected with, or recovered from COVID-19 were included in the dataset. A freely available public database, intended as a resource for researchers studying the immune response to SARS-CoV-2, is where the repertoires were released. Samples were obtained from the ongoing ImmuneRACE study (first 160 participants) and from over a thousand subjects provided by 6 global collaborators. Sample metadata almost always included a de-identified subject ID, COVID-19 status, age in years and sex. Where HLA class I and class II types were available, the types were taken from metadata supplied by the sample provider, not from assay-based typing. The investigation overall reported the following: Clinical and demographic metadata were provided uncurated, with the amount varying by source and participant.

TCRbeta CDR3 regions were amplified from genomic DNA using the immunoSEQ Assay, a bias-controlled multiplex PCR. In the source study's methods: The number of nucleated cells in each sample was estimated by amplification of reference gene primers within the assay. Sequence reads were collapsed and filtered to measure the absolute abundance of every unique TCRbeta CDR3 rearrangement. For each sample, productive Simpson clonality was calculated by taking the square root of Simpson's diversity index across productive rearrangements. The table comes from immuneACCESS by way of TCRdb, which keeps in-frame sequences with V and J called. Part of the clones is missing from these tables; in studies checked, under half for an unresolved V gene and the rest for unknown reasons. The DNA was the basis for D and trimming; V, J and clone size are from that table. For this sample the table gives a few hundred thousand clones, of which around 83% were detected only once. 0.95% to 1.5% of the sample rests with the top ten.

Each collaborating institution followed its own protocols to collect whole blood in K2EDTA tubes. For TCRbeta analysis, collaborators shipped samples in one of three forms: frozen whole blood, isolated PBMCs, or DNA extracted from either of those sample types. Per the germline V gene, SGHRS is the CDR1 and YFSETQ is the CDR2. The CDR3 contains 15 residues, cysteine and phenylalanine counted. Just CDR3 DNA is preserved here, 45 bases in frame from base 1. Relative to germline, V is missing 7 bases and J is missing 5 bases, with 8 bases of the junction outside any gene match. This receptor was identified in a woman aged 45-59 years with acute or convalescent COVID-19. In this chain, TRBV5-1 is recombined with TRBJ2-3; 12 junctional bases match TRBD1. Material for sequencing was peripheral blood. The CDR3 protein sequence reads: CASGVRDRGQDTQYF. In nucleotides, the sequence is TGCGCCAGCGGAGTCCGGGACAGGGGGCAAGATACGCAGTATTTT.